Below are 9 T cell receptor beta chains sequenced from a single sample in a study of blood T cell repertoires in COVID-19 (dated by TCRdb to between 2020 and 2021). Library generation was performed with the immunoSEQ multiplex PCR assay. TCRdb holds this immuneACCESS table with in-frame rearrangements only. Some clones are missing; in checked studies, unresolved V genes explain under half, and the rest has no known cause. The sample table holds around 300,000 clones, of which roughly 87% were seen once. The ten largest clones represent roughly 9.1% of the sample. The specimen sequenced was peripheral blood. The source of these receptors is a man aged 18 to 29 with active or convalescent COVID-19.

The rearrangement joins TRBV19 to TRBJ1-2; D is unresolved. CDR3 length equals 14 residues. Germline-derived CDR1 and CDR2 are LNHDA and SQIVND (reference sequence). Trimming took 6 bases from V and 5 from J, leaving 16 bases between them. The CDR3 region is CASSDGLSGYGYTF. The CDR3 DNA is TGTGCCAGTAGCGATGGACTGTCCGGATATGGCTACACCTTC.

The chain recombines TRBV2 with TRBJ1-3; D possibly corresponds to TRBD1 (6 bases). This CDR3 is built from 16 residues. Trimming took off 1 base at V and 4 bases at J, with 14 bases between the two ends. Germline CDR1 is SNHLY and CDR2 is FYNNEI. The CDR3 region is CASSEGRGVSGNTIYF. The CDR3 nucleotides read TGTGCCAGCAGTGAAGGCAGGGGCGTTTCCGGAAACACCATATATTTT.

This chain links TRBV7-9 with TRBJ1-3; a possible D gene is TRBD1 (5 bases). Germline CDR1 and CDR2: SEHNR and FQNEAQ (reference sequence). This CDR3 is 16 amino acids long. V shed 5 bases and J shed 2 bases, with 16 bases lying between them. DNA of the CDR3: TGTGCCAGCAGCCCCTATTCCGGGGGAACTGGAAACACCATATATTTT. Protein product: CASSPYSGGTGNTIYF. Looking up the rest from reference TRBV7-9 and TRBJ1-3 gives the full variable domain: DTGVSQNPRHKITKRGQNVTFRCDPISEHNRLYWYRQTLGQGPEFLTYFQNEAQLEKSRLLSDRFSAERPKGSFSTLEIQRTEQGDSAMYLCASSPYSGGTGNTIYFGEGSWLTVV.

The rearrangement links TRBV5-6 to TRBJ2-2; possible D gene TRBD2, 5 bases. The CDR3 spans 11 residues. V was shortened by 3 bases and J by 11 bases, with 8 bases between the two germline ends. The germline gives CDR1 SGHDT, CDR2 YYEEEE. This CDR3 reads CASSSGFELFF. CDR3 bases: TGTGCCAGCAGCTCGGGATTTGAGCTGTTTTTT.

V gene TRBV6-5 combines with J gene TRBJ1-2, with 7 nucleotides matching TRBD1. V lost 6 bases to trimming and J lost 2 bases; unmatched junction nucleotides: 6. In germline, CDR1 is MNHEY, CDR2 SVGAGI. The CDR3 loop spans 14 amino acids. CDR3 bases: TGTGCCAGCAGGAGGGGACAGCTAAACTATGGCTACACCTTC. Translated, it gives CASRRGQLNYGYTF.

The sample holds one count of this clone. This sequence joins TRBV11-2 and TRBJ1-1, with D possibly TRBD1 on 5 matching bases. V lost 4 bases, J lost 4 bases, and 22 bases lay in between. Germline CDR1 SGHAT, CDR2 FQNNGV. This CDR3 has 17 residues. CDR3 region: CASSYPSGIGWGTEAFF. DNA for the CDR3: TGTGCCAGCAGCTACCCATCAGGGATCGGCTGGGGCACTGAAGCTTTCTTT.

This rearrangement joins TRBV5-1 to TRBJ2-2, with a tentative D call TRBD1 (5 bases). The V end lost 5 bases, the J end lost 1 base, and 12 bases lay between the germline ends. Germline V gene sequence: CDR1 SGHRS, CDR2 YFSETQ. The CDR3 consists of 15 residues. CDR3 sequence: CASSKGAENTGELFF. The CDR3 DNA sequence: TGCGCCAGCAGTAAAGGGGCCGAGAACACCGGGGAGCTGTTTTTT.

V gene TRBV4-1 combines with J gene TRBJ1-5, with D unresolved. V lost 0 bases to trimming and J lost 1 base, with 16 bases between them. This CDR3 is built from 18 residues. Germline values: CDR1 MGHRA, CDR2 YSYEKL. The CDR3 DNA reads TGCGCCAGCAGCCAAGATAGGCCCTTACAGAGAAGCAATCAGCCCCAGCATTTT. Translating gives CASSQDRPLQRSNQPQHF.

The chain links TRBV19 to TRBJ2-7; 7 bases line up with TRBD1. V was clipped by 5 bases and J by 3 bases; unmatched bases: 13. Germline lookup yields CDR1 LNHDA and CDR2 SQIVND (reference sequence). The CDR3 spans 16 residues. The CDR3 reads CASSPPRGTAHYEQYF. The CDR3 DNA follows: TGTGCCAGTAGTCCTCCCCGAGGGACAGCACACTACGAGCAGTACTTC.